The next 16 T cell receptor beta chains were all read from a single sample in a study of T-cell memory formation after mild COVID-19. TCRdb processed the 5' RACE reads anew with MiXCR; each CDR3 protein has one entry. The data hold about 430,000 distinct CDR3 sequences, with around 17% observed a single time. The specimen was PBMCs or a T cell subset sorted from them (not recorded which). These receptors all come from a man younger than 35 who had mild COVID-19 (a few samples of this study predate the infection). Cell type and time point are not known.

This clonotype was seen at least ten times. This chain uses TRBV7-7 with TRBJ2-5; either TRBD1 or TRBD2 may supply D (6 bases each). The CDR3 is made up of 13 amino acids. Germline V gene data show CDR1 as SSHAT and CDR2 as FNYEAQ (reference sequence). V lost 3 bases, J lost 4 bases, and 9 bases lay in between. The CDR3 bases are TGTGCCAGCAGCTTGGGGGGCTCAGAGACCCAGTACTTC. This encodes CASSLGGSETQYF.

This clonotype was seen only a few times. The chain employs TRBV7-9 and TRBJ2-5, with 7 nucleotides matching TRBD1. The V gene's germline CDR1 is SEHNR and CDR2 FQNEAQ (reference sequence). V trimming: 1 base; J trimming: 5 bases; junction bases outside the gene matches: 10. The CDR3 extends over 16 amino acids. CDR3 nucleotide sequence: TGTGCCAGCAGCTTAGGGTCCACAGGGGCGGACGAGACCCAGTACTTC. It encodes CASSLGSTGADETQYF.

This clonotype has only a few counts. The chain joins TRBV5-1 to TRBJ2-5; D may be TRBD2 (5 bases). The CDR3 extends over 15 amino acids. Trimming cost V 4 bases and J 5 bases, with 18 bases left between them. Germline CDR1 is SGHRS and CDR2 is YFSETQ. DNA of the CDR3: TGCGCCAGCAGCCTGGGAACACTCAGAGGGGAGACCCAGTACTTC. It yields the protein CASSLGTLRGETQYF.

About this clonotype itself: A junction boundary mismatches the germline segment, possibly from a read error. The chain combines TRBV7-6 with TRBJ1-1; possibly TRBD1 for D (5 bases). The V gene's germline CDR1 is SGHVS and CDR2 FNYEAQ. This CDR3 is 13 amino acids long. The CDR3 protein is CASSLSGNSEAFF. CDR3 DNA sequence: TGTGCCAGCAGCCTATCAGGGAACTCTGAAGCTTTCTTT.

This clonotype turned up a few times. This chain links TRBV20-1 with TRBJ2-1, with 10 bases lining up with TRBD2. The junction had 6 bases not matched to a gene; V was cut back by 3 bases and J by 7 bases. CDR1 is DFQATT, CDR2 SNEGSKA, per germline (reference sequence). The CDR3 has 14 amino acids. The CDR3 DNA sequence: TGCAGTGCTAGGACAATAGCGGGGGGAAATGAGCAGTTCTTC. The encoded protein is CSARTIAGGNEQFF.

This clonotype was found a few times. V and J are TRBV10-1 and TRBJ2-7; D is undetermined. Germline-derived CDR1 and CDR2 are WNHNN and SYGVQD (reference sequence). V gave up 5 bases and J gave up 0 bases, with 11 bases separating them. The CDR3 consists of 14 residues. The CDR3 sequence is CASSLDTSSYEQYF. The CDR3 coding sequence is TGCGCCAGCAGTTTGGATACGAGCTCCTACGAGCAGTACTTC.

The chain uses TRBV5-4 and TRBJ2-3; 7 bases are shared with TRBD2. Germline V gives CDR1 SGHNT, CDR2 YYREEE (reference sequence). V was pared by 4 bases and J by 0 bases, with 5 bases of the junction left unmatched. The CDR3 is 15 residues long. CDR3: CASSREARSTDTQYF. The CDR3 coding sequence is TGTGCCAGCAGCCGGGAGGCTAGGAGCACAGATACGCAGTATTTT.

The rearrangement joins TRBV2 to TRBJ1-5; the D gene is possibly TRBD1 (5 bases). The CDR3 spans 16 residues. The germline V gene encodes CDR1 SNHLY and CDR2 FYNNEI. Trimming removed 4 bases at V and 1 base at J, with 14 bases between. The CDR3, as DNA: TGTGCCAGCAGTGTAGCGGGGGGGGGAAGCAATCAGCCCCAGCATTTT. Translated, it gives CASSVAGGGSNQPQHF.

This clonotype came up a few times. The chain couples TRBV7-2 to TRBJ1-1; D possibly corresponds to TRBD1 (5 bases). The CDR3 contains 13 residues. CDR1 and CDR2 (germline): SGHTA, FQGNSA. V lost 3 bases and J 6 bases, leaving 11 bases between the germline ends. The CDR3 spells CASSFERGAEAFF. The CDR3 DNA reads TGTGCCAGCAGCTTCGAAAGGGGAGCTGAAGCTTTCTTT.

The rearrangement uses TRBV20-1 and TRBJ1-3, with TRBD1 matching over 7 bases. Germline CDR1 DFQATT, CDR2 SNEGSKA (reference sequence). This CDR3 is 16 amino acids long. V lost 0 bases and J lost 0; bases outside the gene matches: 5. CDR3 residues: CSARDRHRGSGNTIYF. The DNA for the CDR3 is TGCAGTGCTAGAGATAGGCACAGGGGCTCTGGAAACACCATATATTTT.

The CDR3 loop reads CASSETGQQEEKLFF. Written as DNA, the CDR3 is TGCGCCAGCAGCGAGACGGGACAGCAGGAAGAAAAACTGTTTTTT. This chain links TRBV5-1 with TRBJ1-4, with 7 positions matching TRBD1. There are 15 residues in the CDR3. The germline gives CDR1 SGHRS, CDR2 YFSETQ. V trimming: 4 bases; J trimming: 8 bases; junction bases outside the gene matches: 11.

This clonotype was seen more than once but under ten times. This rearrangement joins TRBV4-1 to TRBJ1-1; D is possibly TRBD1 (5 bases). The germline V and J ends were trimmed by 1 base and 4 bases, with 10 bases remaining between them. Germline V gives CDR1 MGHRA, CDR2 YSYEKL. The CDR3 spans 14 residues. The CDR3 DNA is TGCGCCAGCAGCCAAGGGGAGGGGATCACTGAAGCTTTCTTT. Encoded protein: CASSQGEGITEAFF.

In this sample, this clonotype turned up a few times. The chain employs TRBV7-6 and TRBJ2-5; D is perhaps TRBD2 (6 bases). Trimming removed 5 bases from V and 4 bases from J, with 17 bases in between. CDR1 SGHVS and CDR2 FNYEAQ come from the germline V gene. The CDR3 is made up of 15 amino acids. CDR3 sequence reads: CASSPAGGLGETQYF. DNA of the CDR3: TGTGCCAGCAGCCCCGCCGGGGGTTTGGGAGAGACCCAGTACTTC.

The chain carries TRBV29-1 and TRBJ1-2; D is unclear. The CDR3 is 9 residues long. Trimming removed 5 bases at V and 7 bases at J, with 5 bases between. Germline values: CDR1 SQVTM, CDR2 ANQGSEA. The CDR3 is CSVSSGYTF. The CDR3 nucleotides read TGCAGCGTTTCCTCTGGCTACACCTTC.

This chain links TRBV10-3 with TRBJ2-1; 9 nucleotides line up with TRBD2. Trimming at V came to 3 bases and at J to 6 bases, leaving 9 bases not matched to a gene. Germline lookup yields CDR1 ENHRY and CDR2 SYGVKD. This CDR3 is 16 amino acids long. CDR3 bases: TGTGCCATCAGTGACCCCCCGGGACTAGCTCCCAATGAGCAGTTCTTC. Protein sequence: CAISDPPGLAPNEQFF.

This clonotype was detected a few times. V is TRBV6-2 or TRBV6-3 and J is TRBJ2-1; weak D call: TRBD1 (6 bases). Germline V gene lookup returns CDR1 MNHEY and CDR2 SVGEGT. V was cut by 5 bases and J by 6 bases, with 11 bases left in between. This CDR3 spans 13 amino acids. DNA for the CDR3: TGTGCCAGCAGTGACAGGTCCGGCAATGAGCAGTTCTTC. As protein: CASSDRSGNEQFF.